This is a list of T cell receptor beta chains from one sample in a study of T cell responses to AZD1222 COVID-19 vaccine. Some clones are missing from TCRdb's copy, which holds only in-frame ones; the method was immunoSEQ multiplex PCR. The repertoire includes approximately 110,000 clones, roughly 90% of them detected once, and roughly 9.8% sits in the top ten. This specimen was peripheral blood, taken on day 0 of AZD1222 vaccination. These receptors were collected from an adult in good health. CDR3s include the opening cysteine and the closing phenylalanine or tryptophan. A D gene is named only where the DNA matches it firmly. The size of a clone is reported for some rows only, either as once, few or many, or as a class for expanded clones.

size	V	D	J	CDR3	DNA
.	TRBV18	.	TRBJ2-3	CASSPGRGRDTQYF	TGTGCCAGCTCACCCGGCAGGGGCAGGGATACGCAGTATTTT
.	TRBV18	.	TRBJ1-5	CASSQTEISNQPQHF	TGTGCCAGCTCCCAGACAGAAATCAGCAATCAGCCCCAGCATTTT
.	TRBV29-1	TRBD2	TRBJ2-1	CSSQASASGRVGQFF	TGCAGCTCACAAGCCTCGGCTAGCGGGAGAGTCGGGCAGTTCTTC
.	TRBV6-2/TRBV6-3	.	TRBJ1-5	CASSSSPPERVDQPQHF	TGTGCCAGCAGTTCGTCGCCCCCGGAAAGGGTCGATCAGCCCCAGCATTTT
.	TRBV7-2	.	TRBJ2-1	CASSFGGISYNEQFF	TGTGCCAGCAGCTTCGGCGGGATATCCTACAATGAGCAGTTCTTC
.	TRBV30	.	TRBJ1-2	CAWRPPGGRSYGYTF	TGTGCCTGGAGGCCCCCAGGAGGGCGTAGCTATGGCTACACCTTC
.	TRBV11-3	TRBD2	TRBJ2-3	CASSLFTREGYDTQYF	TGTGCCAGCAGCTTATTTACCCGGGAGGGCTACGATACGCAGTATTTT
.	TRBV28	.	TRBJ1-3	CASARGGSGNTIYF	TGTGCCAGCGCCAGGGGAGGTTCTGGAAACACCATATATTTT
.	TRBV6-6	.	TRBJ2-5	CASSQGETQYF	TGTGCCAGCTCCCAAGGGGAGACCCAGTACTTC
.	TRBV9	.	TRBJ2-7	CASSPEGGYSYEQYF	TGTGCCAGCAGCCCAGAGGGGGGTTACTCCTACGAGCAGTACTTC
.	TRBV7-3	.	TRBJ2-7	CASSLTFSYEQYF	TGTGCCAGCAGCTTAACCTTCTCCTACGAGCAGTACTTC
.	TRBV28	.	TRBJ2-5	CASSLIGRRGETQYF	TGTGCCAGCAGTTTAATCGGGCGGAGGGGAGAGACCCAGTACTTC
.	TRBV11-3	.	TRBJ2-5	CASSLRRGLQTQYF	TGTGCCAGCAGCTTAAGGAGGGGACTTCAGACCCAGTACTTC
once	TRBV4-1	TRBD1	TRBJ2-3	CASSQDGQGVADTQYF	TGCGCCAGCAGCCAAGATGGACAGGGAGTCGCAGATACGCAGTATTTT
.	TRBV5-4	.	TRBJ2-5	CASSPRGQGGFGETQYF	TGTGCCAGCAGCCCGCGGGGGCAGGGAGGGTTCGGAGAGACCCAGTACTTC
.	TRBV6-6	.	TRBJ2-2	CASSRSLGGTGELFF	TGTGCCAGCAGTCGTAGTCTCGGGGGAACCGGGGAGCTGTTTTTT
.	TRBV19	TRBD1	TRBJ1-1	CASSIIDRVNTEAFF	TGTGCCAGTAGTATAATAGACAGGGTGAACACTGAAGCTTTCTTT
few	TRBV7-2	.	TRBJ1-6	CASSLGTPSPLHF	TGTGCCAGCAGCCTAGGGACCCCTTCACCCCTCCACTTT
.	TRBV5-1	TRBD1	TRBJ1-3	CASSSAINRGPGNTIYF	TGCGCCAGCAGCTCAGCAATTAACAGGGGGCCTGGAAACACCATATATTTT
.	TRBV19	.	TRBJ1-3	CASSIEVPWGNTIYF	TGTGCCAGTAGTATTGAGGTGCCGTGGGGAAACACCATATATTTT
few	TRBV6-2/TRBV6-3	.	TRBJ1-1	CASSYHLAGLNTEAFF	TGTGCCAGCAGTTACCACCTAGCAGGGCTAAACACTGAAGCTTTCTTT
few	TRBV11-2	.	TRBJ2-1	CASSLSLVSLSEQFF	TGTGCCAGCAGCCTAAGTCTGGTATCCTTAAGTGAGCAGTTCTTC
.	TRBV19	TRBD2	TRBJ2-7	CASSRGTSGANYEQYF	TGTGCCAGTAGTCGAGGGACTAGCGGGGCCAACTACGAGCAGTACTTC
.	TRBV6-1	TRBD1	TRBJ1-4	CASSEREGAGNEKLFF	TGTGCCAGCAGTGAAAGAGAGGGGGCCGGGAATGAAAAACTGTTTTTT
.	TRBV5-1	TRBD1	TRBJ1-2	CASSEGTGNYGYTF	TGCGCCAGCAGCGAAGGGACAGGGAACTATGGCTACACCTTC
.	TRBV6-5	.	TRBJ1-1	CASSYSLRPGYTEAFF	TGTGCCAGCAGTTACTCTTTAAGGCCAGGCTACACTGAAGCTTTCTTT
.	TRBV5-6	TRBD2	TRBJ2-1	CASSRGTSGPYNEQFF	TGTGCCAGCAGCCGTGGGACTAGCGGGCCCTACAATGAGCAGTTCTTC
once	TRBV2	TRBD2	TRBJ2-1	CATDSGRVNNEQFF	TGTGCCACCGACAGCGGGAGGGTTAACAATGAGCAGTTCTTC
once	TRBV20-1	.	TRBJ2-6	CSASRTSGANVLTF	TGCAGTGCTAGTCGCACCTCTGGGGCCAACGTCCTGACTTTC
.	TRBV4-1	.	TRBJ2-7	CASSQDFGTPYEQYF	TGCGCCAGCAGCCAAGATTTCGGGACACCCTACGAGCAGTACTTC
.	TRBV5-1	.	TRBJ2-7	CASSPRLGQAYEQYF	TGCGCCAGCAGCCCAAGACTAGGACAGGCCTACGAGCAGTACTTC
.	TRBV11-3	TRBD2	TRBJ2-2	CASSLKAGGTNTGELFF	TGTGCCAGCAGCTTGAAAGCGGGAGGGACGAACACCGGGGAGCTGTTTTTT
.	TRBV2	TRBD1	TRBJ2-7	CASRDRAPEQYF	TGTGCCAGCAGGGACAGGGCCCCCGAGCAGTACTTC
.	TRBV19	.	TRBJ2-7	CASSPTDRGVYEQYF	TGTGCCAGTAGCCCCACAGATAGGGGGGTCTACGAGCAGTACTTC
.	TRBV19	.	TRBJ1-1	CASRRWGSNTEAFF	TGTGCCAGTAGGAGGTGGGGGTCGAACACTGAAGCTTTCTTT
few	TRBV6-5	.	TRBJ2-3	CASRPDRVSDTQYF	TGTGCCAGCAGGCCGGACCGCGTCTCGGATACGCAGTATTTT
once	TRBV15	.	TRBJ2-7	CATSRDVGPQNEQYF	TGTGCCACCAGCAGAGATGTCGGCCCCCAAAACGAGCAGTACTTC
.	TRBV14	.	TRBJ1-2	CASSLGTRVYGYTF	TGTGCCAGCAGCCTCGGGACACGGGTATATGGCTACACCTTC
.	TRBV28	.	TRBJ2-1	CASSLPGAFYNEQFF	TGTGCCAGCAGTTTGCCGGGAGCCTTCTACAATGAGCAGTTCTTC
.	TRBV24-1	.	TRBJ1-5	CATSDSGVYSNQPQHF	TGTGCCACCAGTGATTCCGGGGTTTATAGCAATCAGCCCCAGCATTTT
.	TRBV5-5	.	TRBJ2-7	CASSSSPRDYEQYF	TGTGCCAGCAGCTCGTCGCCCAGGGACTACGAGCAGTACTTC
.	TRBV30	.	TRBJ2-7	CAWTHTGTLQYF	TGTGCCTGGACTCATACCGGGACTTTGCAGTACTTC
.	TRBV7-9	.	TRBJ2-1	CASSLAGLNEQFF	TGTGCCAGCAGCTTAGCCGGACTTAATGAGCAGTTCTTC
.	TRBV27	.	TRBJ2-7	CASRQGPKAYEQYF	TGTGCCAGCAGACAAGGGCCAAAGGCATACGAGCAGTACTTC
.	TRBV7-8	TRBD1	TRBJ2-5	CASSTSRGFPRETQYF	TGTGCCAGCAGCACCTCCAGGGGGTTCCCTCGGGAGACCCAGTACTTC
.	TRBV24-1	.	TRBJ1-5	CATSASGDQPQHF	TGTGCCACCAGTGCTTCAGGGGATCAGCCCCAGCATTTT
.	TRBV9	.	TRBJ2-2	CASSEGGNTGELFF	TGTGCCAGCAGCGAGGGGGGGAACACCGGGGAGCTGTTTTTT
.	TRBV24-1	TRBD1	TRBJ2-4	CATSDPQGAGDIQYF	TGTGCCACCAGTGATCCCCAGGGGGCCGGGGACATTCAGTACTTC
.	TRBV5-6	.	TRBJ2-3	CASSFGSGGSTDTQYF	TGTGCCAGCAGCTTCGGGTCCGGCGGGAGCACAGATACGCAGTATTTT
.	TRBV6-1	.	TRBJ2-2	CASSEPEGVPGELFF	TGTGCCAGCAGTGAGCCCGAGGGGGTCCCCGGGGAGCTGTTTTTT
.	TRBV12-3/TRBV12-4	.	TRBJ2-7	CASSLFGDEQYF	TGTGCCAGCAGTTTATTCGGGGACGAGCAGTACTTC
.	TRBV5-1	TRBD2	TRBJ2-7	CASSFSGTSDEQYF	TGCGCCAGCAGCTTCTCCGGGACTAGCGACGAGCAGTACTTC
.	TRBV10-2	TRBD1	TRBJ1-1	CASSEQGGTEAFF	TGCGCCAGCAGTGAGCAGGGGGGCACTGAAGCTTTCTTT
once	TRBV11-2	.	TRBJ2-7	CASSLNFAGAYEQYF	TGTGCCAGCAGCTTAAATTTTGCAGGGGCCTACGAGCAGTACTTC
.	TRBV12-5	.	TRBJ2-7	CASGAGFKDEQYF	TGTGCTAGTGGTGCGGGTTTTAAGGACGAGCAGTACTTC
.	TRBV28	TRBD2	TRBJ2-1	CASSQRLAGAGDEQFF	TGTGCCAGCAGTCAGAGACTAGCGGGGGCGGGCGATGAGCAGTTCTTC
.	TRBV27	.	TRBJ1-1	CASSPPGRRTEAFF	TGTGCCAGCAGTCCCCCGGGGAGGCGTACTGAAGCTTTCTTT
once	TRBV2	.	TRBJ2-6	CASSATRGNGANVLTF	TGTGCCAGCAGTGCTACCAGGGGAAACGGGGCCAACGTCCTGACTTTC
.	TRBV5-4	.	TRBJ1-5	CASSLQGNQPQHF	TGTGCCAGCAGCTTGCAAGGGAATCAGCCCCAGCATTTT
.	TRBV5-1	.	TRBJ1-4	CAPKMVPTTNEKLFF	TGCGCCCCCAAGATGGTGCCTACAACTAATGAAAAACTGTTTTTT